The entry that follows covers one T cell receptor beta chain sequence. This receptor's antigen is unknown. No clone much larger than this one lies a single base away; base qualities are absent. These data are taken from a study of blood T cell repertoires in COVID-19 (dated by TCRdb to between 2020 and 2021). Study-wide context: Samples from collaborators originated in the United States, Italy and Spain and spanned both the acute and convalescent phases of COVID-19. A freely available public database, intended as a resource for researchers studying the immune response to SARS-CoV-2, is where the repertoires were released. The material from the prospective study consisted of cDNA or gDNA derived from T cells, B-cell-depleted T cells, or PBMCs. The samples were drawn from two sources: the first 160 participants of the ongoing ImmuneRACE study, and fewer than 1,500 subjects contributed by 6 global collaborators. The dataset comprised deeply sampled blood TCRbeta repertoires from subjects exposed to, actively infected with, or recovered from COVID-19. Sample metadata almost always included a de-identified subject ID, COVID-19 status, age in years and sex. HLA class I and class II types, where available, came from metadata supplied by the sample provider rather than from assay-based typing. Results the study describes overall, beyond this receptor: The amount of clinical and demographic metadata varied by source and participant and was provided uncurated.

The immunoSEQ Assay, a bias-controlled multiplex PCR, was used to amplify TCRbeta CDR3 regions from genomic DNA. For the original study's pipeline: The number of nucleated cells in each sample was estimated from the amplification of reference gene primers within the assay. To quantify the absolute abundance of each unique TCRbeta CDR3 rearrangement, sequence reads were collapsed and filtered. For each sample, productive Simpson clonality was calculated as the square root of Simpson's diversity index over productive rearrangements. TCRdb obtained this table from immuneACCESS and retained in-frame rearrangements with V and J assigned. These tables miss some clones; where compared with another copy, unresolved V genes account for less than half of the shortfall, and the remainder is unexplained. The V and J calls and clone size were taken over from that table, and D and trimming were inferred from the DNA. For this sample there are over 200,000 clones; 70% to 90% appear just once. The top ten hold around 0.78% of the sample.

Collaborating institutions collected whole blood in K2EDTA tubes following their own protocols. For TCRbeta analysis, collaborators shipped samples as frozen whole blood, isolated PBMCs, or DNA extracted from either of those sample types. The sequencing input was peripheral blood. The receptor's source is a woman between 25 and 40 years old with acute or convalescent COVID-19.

Here is the DNA: TGTGCCAGTACCGGGGAGGCGGCGGTCGGCTATGGCTACACCTTC. The resulting protein is CASTGEAAVGYGYTF. The V and J segments used are TRBV19 and TRBJ1-2; the D gene lacks a confident call. The CDR3 runs 15 residues from the cysteine to the phenylalanine. Only the CDR3 DNA is retained, 45 bases long and in frame from the first base. Via the germline V gene (reference sequence), CDR1 is LNHDA and CDR2 SQIVND. V is cut by 7 bases and J by 4 bases, and the space between the germline ends is 19 bases.